This TCR beta chain was sequenced in a study of Tregs in tolerant kidney transplant recipients. Recipients received nonmyeloablative bone marrow transplants from related graft donors, with transient mixed chimerism. CD4+CD25+CD127- Tregs, CD4+CD25- non-Tregs, CD4 and CD8 cells were sorted. V shed 1 base and J shed 3 bases, with 10 bases lying between them. This CDR3 region has 14 residues. Germline CDR1 is SGHAT and CDR2 is FQNNGV. Repertoires were generated with immunoSEQ multiplex PCR, while TCRdb's copy carries only in-frame clones and drops some. The table has tens of thousands of clones, about 90% seen once.

V is TRBV11-2 and J is TRBJ2-7; maybe TRBD2 (5 bases). Sample: CD8+ T cells from blood (PBMCs), taken 24 months after the transplant. The sequence was obtained from a human patient who received a combined kidney and bone marrow transplant. The T cells may partly be graft donor cells. The CDR3 coding sequence is TGTGCCAGCAGCTTAGGTGGGAGTAACTACGAGCAGTACTTC. It yields the protein CASSLGGSNYEQYF.